These T cell receptor beta chains were read from a single sample in a study of CD8+ T cells in alopecia areata. Profiling relied on immunoSEQ multiplex PCR, and the TCRdb table lists in-frame clones only, not all of them. This table holds some 130,000 clones, 45% to 50% found once. The sequencing used CD8+ T cells sorted from blood, collected at week 0. Receptors were obtained from a human donor with alopecia areata. Each CDR3 is given with its conserved first and last residue. A D gene is named only where the DNA matches it firmly. Not all rows give a size; the values are once, few, many and, for expanded clones, a class.

>NA|few|TRBV4-1|TRBJ1-4
TGCGCCAGCAGCCAAAGGGGGAATGAAAAACTGTTTTTT
CASSQRGNEKLFF
>NA|NA|TRBV30|TRBJ2-7
TGTGCCTGGAGTCCCTATGACGAGCAGTACTTC
CAWSPYDEQYF
>NA|NA|TRBV5-4|TRBJ2-1
TGTGCCAGCAGCTTGTTCAGCTCCTACAATGAGCAGTTCTTC
CASSLFSSYNEQFF
>NA|NA|TRBV30|TRBJ2-5
TGTGCCTCCAGTCAAGAAGAGACCCAGTACTTC
CASSQEETQYF
>NA|NA|TRBV27|TRBJ1-2
TGTGCCAGCAGTCCGGAATCGGGCCTCTATGGCTACACCTTC
CASSPESGLYGYTF
>NA|NA|TRBV7-9|TRBJ2-7
TGTGCCAGCAACCTGGCGGGGAAGGACGGCTACGAGCAGTACTTC
CASNLAGKDGYEQYF
>NA|few|TRBV29-1|TRBJ2-7
TGCAGCGTTGAAATGCAGGGTAGCTCCTACGAGCAGTACTTC
CSVEMQGSSYEQYF
>TRBD2|NA|TRBV6-5|TRBJ2-5
TGTGCCAGCAGTTACGACCCGCTAGCGGGTTCAGAGACCCAGTACTTC
CASSYDPLAGSETQYF
>TRBD2|NA|TRBV7-9|TRBJ2-7
TGTGCCAGCAGTCCACTTCAGGGACTACGATCCGAGCAGTACTTC
CASSPLQGLRSEQYF
>NA|NA|TRBV11-2|TRBJ2-7
TGTGCCAGCAGTCGTGGCAGGACAAGGCCCAGGGAGCAGTACTTC
CASSRGRTRPREQYF
>TRBD2|few|TRBV11-2|TRBJ2-4
TGTGCCAGCAGCTCCGGGACTATCCTCGGGGTGGCCAAAAACATTCAGTACTTC
CASSSGTILGVAKNIQYF
>NA|NA|TRBV5-1|TRBJ2-2
TGCGCCAGCAGCCCAATGGGACCGCTGGAGCTGTTTTTT
CASSPMGPLELFF
>TRBD1|NA|TRBV5-6|TRBJ2-6
TGTGCCAGCAGCTTGGGGACAGGGACTGGGGCCAACGTCCTGACTTTC
CASSLGTGTGANVLTF
>TRBD2|NA|TRBV19|TRBJ2-3
TGTGCCAGTAGTGCCGGGACTAGCGGGGGCACAGATACGCAGTATTTT
CASSAGTSGGTDTQYF
>NA|NA|TRBV7-2|TRBJ2-5
TGTGCCAGCAGCTCAGGGATTGAAGAGACCCAGTACTTC
CASSSGIEETQYF
>TRBD1|NA|TRBV5-1|TRBJ1-2
TGCGCCAGCAGCCCCCTCGGCCGGGACAGGGGTTTGAACTATGGCTACACCTTC
CASSPLGRDRGLNYGYTF
>TRBD2|NA|TRBV7-9|TRBJ2-3
TGTGCCAGCAGCTCACAACTAGCGGGAGGGACAGATACGCAGTATTTT
CASSSQLAGGTDTQYF
>NA|few|TRBV7-9|TRBJ2-3
TGTGCCAGCAGCCCAGTAGGGGGGTCCCGAGGGCTCACAGATACGCAGTATTTT
CASSPVGGSRGLTDTQYF
>NA|NA|TRBV15|TRBJ1-2
TGTGCCACTGGCGGGGACGGATACTATGGCTACACCTTC
CATGGDGYYGYTF
>TRBD1|NA|TRBV5-4|TRBJ1-2
TGTGCCAGCAGCGGGGACAGGGTAGACTATGGCTACACCTTC
CASSGDRVDYGYTF
>TRBD1|NA|TRBV23-1|TRBJ2-5
TGCGCCAGCAGTCAATCCGAGGGGACAGGGGAAGAGACCCAGTACTTC
CASSQSEGTGEETQYF
>TRBD1|once|TRBV4-3|TRBJ1-6
TGCGCCAGCAGCCAAGATCTGGGACAGGGGAATTCACCCCTCCACTTT
CASSQDLGQGNSPLHF
>NA|NA|TRBV27|TRBJ1-5
TGTGCCAGCAGTTCGTTTGGGGCTGAGCCCCAGCATTTT
CASSSFGAEPQHF
>NA|NA|TRBV27|TRBJ1-2
TGTGCCAGCAGTTCTCAGGGTGTAAATGGCTACACCTTC
CASSSQGVNGYTF
>NA|NA|TRBV7-9|TRBJ1-5
TGTGCCAGCAGCTCACCAGGGGTGGAGCAGCCCCAGCATTTT
CASSSPGVEQPQHF
>NA|NA|TRBV5-6|TRBJ2-5
TGTGCCAGCAGCCAACCAGGGACACCGCAAGAGACCCAGTACTTC
CASSQPGTPQETQYF
>NA|few|TRBV30|TRBJ2-6
TGTGCCTGGATCGACCCCGGGAGATCTGGGGCCAACGTCCTGACTTTC
CAWIDPGRSGANVLTF
>TRBD1|few|TRBV5-1|TRBJ1-2
TGCGCCAGCAGCTCAACCCAGGGGACAGGGACTAACTATGGCTACACCTTC
CASSSTQGTGTNYGYTF
>NA|few|TRBV19|TRBJ1-2
TGTGCCAGTAGTATCGGCAGAGAAGGCTACACCTTC
CASSIGREGYTF
>NA|NA|TRBV13|TRBJ2-5
TGTGCCAGCAGCCCAGAGGGCAGGGCGACCCAGTACTTC
CASSPEGRATQYF
>NA|few|TRBV5-1|TRBJ1-6
TGCGCCAGCAGCCCTGCTGGAGTTGGATCACCCCTCCACTTT
CASSPAGVGSPLHF
>NA|NA|TRBV7-9|TRBJ2-2
TGTGCCAGCAGCTCACCGACACCGCTTTTGAACACCGGGGAGCTGTTTTTT
CASSSPTPLLNTGELFF
>NA|few|TRBV7-2|TRBJ2-3
TGTGCCAGCAGCCCGAGGCTGATGGGGCAGGTCACAGATACGCAGTATTTT
CASSPRLMGQVTDTQYF
>NA|NA|TRBV4-1|TRBJ2-3
TGCGCCAGCAGCCTAGGGCGGGGCGTGGGGCTCACAGATACGCAGTATTTT
CASSLGRGVGLTDTQYF
>NA|NA|TRBV5-4|TRBJ1-1
TGTGCCAGCAGCGACCCTTTAGAGGTAGGGAACACTGAAGCTTTCTTT
CASSDPLEVGNTEAFF
>NA|few|TRBV7-2|TRBJ1-1
TGTGCCAGCAGCTTAGAAGGGGGGCCGAGGACTGAAGCTTTCTTT
CASSLEGGPRTEAFF
>TRBD2|few|TRBV27|TRBJ2-5
TGTGCCAGCAGCCATGGGGGGGGAGGAGAGACCCAGTACTTC
CASSHGGGGETQYF
>NA|NA|TRBV5-1|TRBJ1-1
TGCGCCAGCAGCTCTAACCCGAACACTGAAGCTTTCTTT
CASSSNPNTEAFF
>TRBD1|few|TRBV13|TRBJ1-2
TGTGCCAGCAGTCGGGGGACAGGGGCCCTTGGCTACACCTTC
CASSRGTGALGYTF
>NA|NA|TRBV9|TRBJ1-1
TGTGCCAGCAGCGTAGTGGGCACCTCTGCTGAAGCTTTCTTT
CASSVVGTSAEAFF
>TRBD2|NA|TRBV11-2|TRBJ2-3
TGTGCCAGCAGCTTAGATGCTGGCGGGGGGGCAACAGATACGCAGTATTTT
CASSLDAGGGATDTQYF
>NA|NA|TRBV7-9|TRBJ2-7
TGTGCCAGCAGCTGGTCGGGTGGGTCCTACGAGCAGTACTTC
CASSWSGGSYEQYF
>TRBD1|few|TRBV7-3|TRBJ1-1
TGTGCCAGCAGCCTAAAGGGGACAGGGCGAGGCACTGAAGCTTTCTTT
CASSLKGTGRGTEAFF
>TRBD1|few|TRBV9|TRBJ1-5
TGTGCCAGCAGCGTAGGGGACAGGTTCAATCAGCCCCAGCATTTT
CASSVGDRFNQPQHF
>NA|NA|TRBV9|TRBJ1-4
TGTGCCAGCAGCCCCCTCGGGTCTAATGAAAAACTGTTTTTT
CASSPLGSNEKLFF
>NA|NA|TRBV18|TRBJ2-7
TGTGCCAGCTCACCACCGGGTTCCTCCTACGAGCAGTACTTC
CASSPPGSSYEQYF
>NA|NA|TRBV13|TRBJ1-1
TGTGCCAGCAGCTCCCATTTAATACCAGGGGAGACCACTGAAGCTTTCTTT
CASSSHLIPGETTEAFF